This T cell receptor (beta chain) was sequenced in a study of graft-versus-host responses after intestinal transplantation. Study in general: Induction using anti-thymocyte globulin, followed by tacrolimus and steroids for about 3 years, was given to all recipients.

V dropped 0 bases and J dropped 3 bases, with 6 bases sitting between them. CDR3 length equals 13 residues. Germline V gene data show CDR1 as MGHRA and CDR2 as YSYEKL. Repertoires were generated with immunoSEQ multiplex PCR, while TCRdb's copy carries only in-frame clones and drops some. This table holds nearly 90,000 clones, 83% found once. Findings of the study overall: Recipient marrow contained GvH clones, some of which appeared first in ileum or blood.

As for this clone: Its specificity is not known.

This chain joins TRBV4-1 and TRBJ2-7; D is unclear. The clonotype was recovered from a human donor who received an intestinal transplant. This specimen was unstimulated CD8+ T cells sorted from spleen or lymph node cells, taken before intestinal transplant. Written as DNA, the CDR3 is TGCGCCAGCAGCCAAGATGCCAACTACGAGCAGTACTTC. It specifies CASSQDANYEQYF.